Listed below are T cell receptor beta chains from one sample, sequenced in a study of blood T cells in healthy people across ages. Each CDR3 protein is one row after TCRdb ran MiXCR on the 5' RACE reads. The sample has approximately 1.5 million distinct CDR3 sequences, roughly a third seen once; the top ten hold roughly 12%. Sequencing input: blood. The receptors were gathered from a woman under 40 in good health. Both conserved end residues are part of each CDR3. D genes are given only for firm matches. Not every row has a clone size; where given, it reads once, few, many or a size class.

many,.,TRBV20-1,TRBJ2-5,TGCAGTGCTAGCGGGGGTTTAGCTGAGACCCAGTACTTC,CSASGGLAETQYF
.,.,TRBV7-6,TRBJ1-6,TGTGCCAGCAGCCCTAGGGCCCCTCGACATAATTCACCCCTCCACTTT,CASSPRAPRHNSPLHF
few,TRBD2,TRBV20-1,TRBJ2-3,TGCAGTGCTATTAGCGGGGGGACAGATACGCAGTATTTT,CSAISGGTDTQYF
.,.,TRBV5-4,TRBJ2-4,TGTGCCAGCAGCTTGCCCCGGGCGGGTACGAGTGTTGAGGAGCAGTACTTC,CASSLPRAGTSVEEQYF
.,.,TRBV7-6,TRBJ1-2,TGTGCCAGCAGCCGCCTGACTCGTAACCATGGCTACACCTTC,CASSRLTRNHGYTF
few,.,TRBV27,TRBJ1-5,TGTGCCAGCGGATACGCAGGGAACAATCAGCCCCAGCATTTT,CASGYAGNNQPQHF
.,TRBD1,TRBV27,TRBJ1-2,TGTGCCAGCAGTTTTAAGGGGGCGACCAATGGCTACACCTTC,CASSFKGATNGYTF
.,TRBD1,TRBV14,TRBJ1-1,TGTGCCAGCAGCGCCCGGGACAGGATGAACACTGAAGCTTTCTTT,CASSARDRMNTEAFF
once,.,TRBV4-2,TRBJ2-7,TGTGCCAGCAGCCAAGAACCGACGGGGGGCTCGTACGAGCAGTACTTC,CASSQEPTGGSYEQYF
.,.,TRBV28,TRBJ2-2,TGTGCCAGCAGTTTCCCCACGAACACCGGGGAGCTGTTTTTT,CASSFPTNTGELFF
.,.,TRBV20-1,TRBJ1-1,TGCAGTGCTAGCCCAACTCCGGGGGACACTGAAGCTTTCTTT,CSASPTPGDTEAFF
.,.,TRBV2,TRBJ2-7,TGTGCCAGCAGTGCCGGGGCGTTTTCGGACGAGCAGTACTTC,CASSAGAFSDEQYF
few,TRBD2,TRBV20-1,TRBJ2-3,TGCAGTGCTAGAGATTGGCTAGCGGGAATCACAGATACGCAGTATTTT,CSARDWLAGITDTQYF
.,.,TRBV20-1,TRBJ1-2,TGCAGTCAGCAAGATAACAGGGCCAGATCCTATGGCTACACCTTC,CSQQDNRARSYGYTF
.,TRBD1,TRBV5-1,TRBJ1-4,TGCGCCAGCAGCTTGGAGGGACAGAAGGTTGAAAAACTGTTTTTT,CASSLEGQKVEKLFF
.,.,TRBV12-3/TRBV12-4,TRBJ1-2,TGTGCCAGCAGTTCCCTTGGGGGGCGGTATGGCTACACCTTC,CASSSLGGRYGYTF
.,.,TRBV6-6,TRBJ1-1,TGTGCCAGCGGTGGACGGAGTGAAGCTTTCTTT,CASGGRSEAFF